These T cell receptor beta chains were read from a single sample in a study of CXCR3-negative and CXCR3-positive naive CD8 T cells. TCRdb re-called the 5' RACE reads and catalogs CDR3 proteins one per entry, DNA excluded. This sample's clone table lists over 100,000 distinct CDR3 sequences. Specimen: naive CXCR3- CD8+ T cells from blood. These receptors were taken from a human donor in good health. Some clones in this sample may be carry-over from other donors' samples. The CDR3 runs from the conserved cysteine through the conserved F or W.

TRBJ1-6 | TRBV28 | CASSHRWGSYNSPLHF
TRBJ2-7 | TRBV4-3 | CASSQYRDSSYEQYF
TRBJ1-2 | TRBV12-3/TRBV12-4 | CASSLATDIYYGYTF
TRBJ2-1 | TRBV10-1 | CASSRTGLAGYNEQFF
TRBJ1-1 | TRBV7-8 | CASSYVGTNTEAFF
TRBJ2-2 | TRBV5-1 | CASSLSRKELFF
TRBJ2-7 | TRBV3-1 | CASSYGTDYEQYF
TRBJ1-2 | TRBV7-6 | CASSVDLRLGYTF
TRBJ2-3 | TRBV12-3/TRBV12-4 | CASSTTGQGNTQYF
TRBJ2-4 | TRBV7-6 | CASSAEGRDIQYF
TRBJ2-7 | TRBV27 | CASSLSQGTYEQYF
TRBJ1-1 | TRBV25-1 | CASSVHTEAFF
TRBJ1-6 | TRBV6-2/TRBV6-3 | CASSPDRALLRGHSPLHF
TRBJ2-1 | TRBV5-4 | CASTGGGATGEQFF
TRBJ2-2 | TRBV29-1 | CSVEYSGRSGELFF
TRBJ1-6 | TRBV9 | CASSAGQLNSPLHF
TRBJ2-7 | TRBV7-2 | CASSLVLLGDSYEQYF
TRBJ2-7 | TRBV29-1 | CSVRPTGYEQYF
TRBJ2-3 | TRBV7-9 | CASSLRFREEGHTDTQYF
TRBJ2-1 | TRBV19 | CASSLLANEQFF
TRBJ2-1 | TRBV28 | CASSLGQGFFLYNEQFF
TRBJ2-2 | TRBV15 | CATSRGQQARPNTGELFF
TRBJ2-3 | TRBV10-3 | CAISEHGGTDTQYF
TRBJ2-1 | TRBV11-3 | CASSSDRVRNGNEQFF
TRBJ2-2 | TRBV20-1 | CSAIGLADDRTGELFF
TRBJ1-5 | TRBV7-6 | CASSLLPGPNQPQHF
TRBJ1-3 | TRBV20-1 | CSAVSRTAGNTIYF
TRBJ1-5 | TRBV29-1 | CSVGETGHWIYSNQPQHF
TRBJ2-1 | TRBV7-9 | CASSTSPEQFF
TRBJ2-7 | TRBV7-2 | CASSLNGYEQYF
TRBJ2-7 | TRBV11-2 | CASSLDRGTDEQYF